The 2 T cell receptor beta chains below were found in one sample sequenced in a study of T cell responses to AZD1222 COVID-19 vaccine. Only in-frame clones appear in the TCRdb table, and some are missing; sequencing was by immunoSEQ multiplex PCR. The sample records around 120,000 clones, around 94% being singletons. The sequences come from peripheral blood, collected 28 days after the second AZD1222 dose. The source of these receptors is an adult who received the AZD1222 COVID-19 vaccine.

This clone occurred once. The chain employs TRBV11-2 and TRBJ1-2; D remains unclear. From germline, CDR1 is SGHAT and CDR2 FQNNGV. This CDR3 contains 12 residues. V was cut by 0 bases and J by 8 bases, with 7 bases left in between. Here the CDR3 DNA reads TGTGCCAGCAGCTTAGATTGGGGAGGCTACACCTTC. Its protein product is CASSLDWGGYTF. The whole variable domain, filled in from reference TRBV11-2 and TRBJ1-2, reads EAGVAQSPRYKIIEKRQSVAFWCNPISGHATLYWYQQILGQGPKLLIQFQNNGVVDDSQLPKDRFSAERLKGVDSTLKIQPAKLEDSAVYLCASSLDWGGYTFGSGTRLTVV.

This chain links TRBV5-6 with TRBJ2-2; D may be TRBD1 (5 bases). With 3 bases removed from V and 2 bases from J, the gap between germline ends came to 14 bases. CDR1 SGHDT and CDR2 YYEEEE come from the germline V gene. The CDR3 extends over 16 amino acids. CDR3 region: CASSSRVTGNTGELFF. The CDR3 coding sequence is TGTGCCAGCAGCTCGCGCGTTACAGGAAACACCGGGGAGCTGTTTTTT.